Below, one TCR beta chain is given with its context. Assay used: immunoSEQ multiplex PCR; TCRdb lists only in-frame clones, some missing. The data show 250,000 to 400,000 clones, roughly 90% seen once. Seattle patients were enrolled while actively infected and followed longitudinally. The data are from a study of blood T cell repertoires in COVID-19. Background on the study: Acute and convalescent COVID-19 samples came from the United States, Italy and Spain. PBMCs, B-cell-depleted T cells, or T cells provided the cDNA or gDNA that made up the material.

This CDR3 spans 13 amino acids. Trimming shortened V by 0 bases and J by 7 bases, and 9 bases separated the two germline ends. Germline V gene sequence: CDR1 LNHDA, CDR2 SQIVND (reference sequence). The source material was peripheral blood. The receptor was isolated from a woman under 40 with COVID-19, enrolled during active disease. The rearrangement uses TRBV19 and TRBJ1-2, with D unclear. The CDR3, as DNA: TGTGCCAGTAGTATAGATACAGAGAGTGGCTACACCTTC. Protein product: CASSIDTESGYTF.